This T cell receptor (beta chain) originates from a study of Ad26.COV2.S vaccination and SARS-CoV-2 variants. The CDR3 is 13 amino acids. V was trimmed by 0 bases and J by 0 bases, leaving 2 bases between them. Germline CDR1 reads KGHSH; CDR2 reads LQKENI. With regard to this clone: Additional DNA sequences in this sample encode the identical CDR3.

Generated by immunoSEQ multiplex PCR, the TCRdb table keeps only in-frame clones and is missing some. In the table there are nearly 400,000 clones, around 91% of which are singletons. Treatment defined: about 20 received Ad26.COV2.S at low or high dose, single or two shots; several received placebo; per-sample allocation not given. Collection of the samples took place on day 63 after the first injection of vaccine or placebo. This TCR was sampled from a person between 18 and 65 years old who received the Ad26.COV2.S COVID-19 vaccine or a placebo. This material consisted of peripheral blood, taken in a trial of Ad26.COV2.S vaccine versus placebo. This chain links TRBV18 with TRBJ1-1, with unresolved D. CDR3 region: CASSPPVNTEAFF. The DNA of the CDR3 is TGTGCCAGCTCACCACCAGTGAACACTGAAGCTTTCTTT.